The rows below give T cell receptor beta chains drawn from one sample of a study of CD4 and CD8 cells across lung adenocarcinoma regions. Each CDR3 protein is one row after TCRdb ran MiXCR on the PCR reads. This sample carries around 3,300 distinct CDR3 sequences, roughly 64% of them seen once, and the ten largest clones take roughly 20%. Sequenced sample: CD4+ T cells from the margin of a lung tumor. Every receptor here comes from a female donor with lung adenocarcinoma. The CD4 and CD8 labels of this study may be unreliable. The CDR3 runs from the conserved cysteine through the conserved F or W. D genes are given only for firm matches. Part of the rows lack a size; the others show once, few, many or a class for expanded clones.

CDR3 DNA: TGTGCCAGCAAGGCAGGGAACCATCAGCCCCAGCATTTT; CDR3 protein: CASKAGNHQPQHF; clone size: -; J gene: TRBJ1-5; V gene: TRBV6-1; D gene: -
CDR3 DNA: TGTGCCAGCAGCTTGAACGGCCAGTACCAAGAGACCCAGTACTTC; CDR3 protein: CASSLNGQYQETQYF; clone size: few; J gene: TRBJ2-5; V gene: TRBV7-2; D gene: -
CDR3 DNA: TGTGCCAGCAGTGACTCTCCAGGCTCCGGGGCCAACGTCCTGACTTTC; CDR3 protein: CASSDSPGSGANVLTF; clone size: -; J gene: TRBJ2-6; V gene: TRBV6-4; D gene: -
CDR3 DNA: TGTGCCAGCAGTAACCGGGGGTCCTACGAGCAGTACTTC; CDR3 protein: CASSNRGSYEQYF; clone size: -; J gene: TRBJ2-7; V gene: TRBV6-5; D gene: -
CDR3 DNA: TGCGCCAGCAGTGAGTCGGTCAACGTGAACACTGAAGCTTTCTTT; CDR3 protein: CASSESVNVNTEAFF; clone size: few; J gene: TRBJ1-1; V gene: TRBV10-2; D gene: -
CDR3 DNA: TGTGCCATCAAGAGCGACTACAATGAGCAGTTCTTC; CDR3 protein: CAIKSDYNEQFF; clone size: -; J gene: TRBJ2-1; V gene: TRBV10-3; D gene: -
CDR3 DNA: TGTGCCAGCAGTGCAGAAAAGGGGATTCTAGGTGAAAAACTGTTTTTT; CDR3 protein: CASSAEKGILGEKLFF; clone size: -; J gene: TRBJ1-4; V gene: TRBV6-1; D gene: -
CDR3 DNA: TGTGCCAGCAGTTCGGAACGAAACAGGGAAACACCCACCTACGAGCAGTACTTC; CDR3 protein: CASSSERNRETPTYEQYF; clone size: -; J gene: TRBJ2-7; V gene: TRBV6-5; D gene: -
CDR3 DNA: TGTGCCAGCAGTAGTGGAAACAGCAATTACCTTGGGAATGAGCAGTTCTTC; CDR3 protein: CASSSGNSNYLGNEQFF; clone size: -; J gene: TRBJ2-1; V gene: TRBV6-1; D gene: -
CDR3 DNA: TGTGCCAGCAGACTTTATAGTGAGCAGTTCTTC; CDR3 protein: CASRLYSEQFF; clone size: large; J gene: TRBJ2-1; V gene: TRBV6-1; D gene: -
CDR3 DNA: TGTGCCAGCAGCTCATGGGGGACTACAAATACGCAGTATTTC; CDR3 protein: CASSSWGTTNTQYF; clone size: -; J gene: TRBJ2-4; V gene: TRBV7-2; D gene: TRBD2
CDR3 DNA: TGTGCCAGCAGTTACTCGATGCATCAGGGCCATGAGCAGTTCTTC; CDR3 protein: CASSYSMHQGHEQFF; clone size: -; J gene: TRBJ2-1; V gene: TRBV6-5; D gene: -
CDR3 DNA: TGTGCCAGCAGCCTGGACTTGAACACTGAAGCTTTCTTT; CDR3 protein: CASSLDLNTEAFF; clone size: -; J gene: TRBJ1-1; V gene: TRBV7-6; D gene: -
CDR3 DNA: TGTGCCAGCAGCCCAAGCGCGGGACTAGCGGGAGGTCGGCAGTTCTTC; CDR3 protein: CASSPSAGLAGGRQFF; clone size: -; J gene: TRBJ2-1; V gene: TRBV7-2; D gene: TRBD2
CDR3 DNA: TGTGCCAGCAGTCCCTATCAGGGCTCTGGGGCCAACGACCAGTATTTC; CDR3 protein: CASSPYQGSGANDQYF; clone size: -; J gene: TRBJ2-6; V gene: TRBV27; D gene: -
CDR3 DNA: TGTGCCAGCGCGGGAGGGCCCTACAATGAGCAGTTCTTC; CDR3 protein: CASAGGPYNEQFF; clone size: -; J gene: TRBJ2-1; V gene: TRBV6-1; D gene: TRBD2